This paragraph covers one TCR beta chain sequence. The clone's antigen remains unknown. The sample holds no much larger clone one base away, and base qualities are not on file. The entire isolated RNA was reverse transcribed using the High Capacity cDNA Reverse Transcription Kit, and thus expressed TCRB transcripts were sequenced. Deep immunoSEQ sequencing was applied to naive, central memory and regulatory T cell samples, giving an average of around 4 million total reads per sample. Sorted cells were lysed in RLT buffer, and RNA was extracted using DNase-treated RNeasy Micro or Mini kits according to cell number. To prevent cross-contamination, each cell subset was processed individually, whereas patient and healthy donor samples were processed jointly. TCRB sequences were amplified from cDNA with the immunoSEQ multiplex PCR, producing 87-bp fragments spanning the CDR3 region. Sequencing of the amplicons was performed on the Illumina HiSeq platform. In the authors' own workflow: Synthetic template baselines were used to correct PCR bias computationally, reads within Hamming distance 2 were collapsed together, and singletons that could not be merged were discarded. Reads were aligned against IMGT to assign V, D and J genes, CDR3 length and insertions or deletions at six rearrangement sites. Within each subset, clonotype counts were normalized to sorted cell number, after which true diversity and Gini coefficients were computed with the tcR R package. The overlap coefficient, calculated on TCRB nucleotide sequences, was used to measure repertoire sharing. Out-of-frame TCRB sequences from naive cells were analyzed to stand in for the pre-selection repertoire. TCRdb's version of the immuneACCESS table is confined to in-frame rearrangements and falls short of the full clone set. An unresolved V gene accounts for under half of the shortfall where checked; the remainder is of unknown origin. That table supplies the V and J calls and clone size; D and trimming were determined from the DNA. Within this sample are a few hundred thousand clones, with around 13% of them counted one time only. 0.017% of the sample rests with the top ten.

This entry belongs to a study of beta chain features in type 1 diabetes (dated 2018 in TCRdb). Turning to the overall study: Mean age, gender distribution, total cell number and subset yield were not different between patients and healthy donors. A total of some 100,000,000 sorted cells were examined across all samples, and a strong correlation was observed between cell number per subset and RNA yield. In the study, recently diagnosed type 1 diabetes patients and matched healthy donors were compared on the TCRB repertoires of their sorted circulating CD4+ T cell subsets. Naive and central memory subsets were obtained from all 30 or so donors, but regulatory and stem cell-like memory subsets were isolated from only 8 patients and roughly 8 healthy donors. Results the study describes overall, beyond this receptor: PCR may preferentially amplify shorter templates, but because patient and control samples were amplified and corrected together, any resulting skew would affect both groups equally. HLA sub-analyses involved small numbers of individuals, so any influence of HLA type on TCRB rearrangement remained unresolved. Because cDNA rather than genomic DNA was sequenced, highly expressing activated cells could have been over-represented, although no difference in activation and CD3 levels was found between groups. At VDJ recombination sites, patients with type 1 diabetes made fewer insertions and deleted more nucleotides, a pattern implying thymic rearrangement abnormalities. In all four CD4+ subsets, TCRB CDR3 length was moderately but significantly shorter in type 1 diabetes patients. Naive, central memory and regulatory TCRB repertoires appeared more similar among patients than among healthy donors.

Each donor gave one peripheral blood draw, approximately 110 mL on average, collected into heparinised tubes. Using a panel that included CD45RO, CCR7, CD25, CD127, CD95 and CD27, naive, central memory, regulatory and stem cell-like memory CD4+ T cells were sorted on a BD FACSAria II. Every sorted population had a purity above 95%. Right away, PBMCs were isolated by Lymphoprep density gradient centrifugation and were stained directly, with no culture step. Samples were stained and sorted in pairs, with one healthy donor and one patient per experiment, so that batch effects were minimized. Sequences MNHEY (CDR1) and SVGAGI (CDR2) are obtained from the germline V gene. The V end loses 5 bases and the J end loses 4 bases, and a stretch of 11 bases separates them. The CDR3 sequence holds 13 residues, the cysteine and phenylalanine included. The DNA shown is the 39-base CDR3, in frame from base 1.

This sequence was found in a young man in good health. Sequencing was done on a sample of naive CD4+ T cells from blood. The cell subset or site label of this sample denotes: true naive CD4+ T cells. The chain uses TRBV6-5 and TRBJ1-2, with the identity of the D gene unclear. The CDR3 reads CASSNDGVYGYTF. The nucleotides are TGTGCCAGCAGTAACGACGGAGTCTATGGCTACACCTTC.